The 30 T cell receptor beta chains presented below share a single source sample, sequenced in a study of OX40 agonist ivuxolimab in advanced cancers. TCRdb keeps only in-frame clones here, not all; method: immunoSEQ multiplex PCR. The sample holds more than 100,000 clones, 75% to 90% seen once. Sequencing was performed on CD4+ or CD8+ T cells sorted from blood, taken in a trial of the OX40 agonist ivuxolimab. The source of these receptors is an adult with an advanced solid tumor such as melanoma, head and neck, liver or kidney cancer.

This clone was seen only once. The chain recombines TRBV9 with TRBJ2-2; 9 bases agree with TRBD2. The V gene's germline CDR1 is SGDLS and CDR2 YYNGEE. The CDR3 loop spans 17 amino acids. V lost 3 bases and J lost 4; bases outside the gene matches: 10. CDR3 protein: CASSGSGGGAFTGELFF. The CDR3 region has the DNA TGTGCCAGCAGCGGTAGCGGCGGGGGGGCATTCACCGGGGAGCTGTTTTTT.

The V call is TRBV11-2, the J call TRBJ2-2, with 8 positions matching TRBD1. V shed 0 bases and J 5 bases; nucleotides not matched to a gene: 17. CDR1 and CDR2 from the germline V gene are SGHAT and FQNNGV. The length of the CDR3 is 20 residues. The CDR3 bases are TGTGCCAGCAGCTTAGATCGGGGCAGGGGGCTCGGGTTGGGTACCGGGGAGCTGTTTTTT. Its protein product is CASSLDRGRGLGLGTGELFF.

The chain carries TRBV19 and TRBJ1-4; TRBD1 matches 7 bases. Trimming took 4 bases from V and 6 from J; bases not matched to a gene: 8. This CDR3 has 15 amino acids. Germline V gene lookup returns CDR1 LNHDA and CDR2 SQIVND (reference sequence). The CDR3 protein is CASSTWDRIDEKLFF. CDR3 nucleotides: TGTGCCAGTAGTACCTGGGACAGAATCGATGAAAAACTGTTTTTT.

This chain connects TRBV19 to TRBJ1-2; no firm D call. CDR3 size: 12 residues. Looked up from germline, CDR1 is LNHDA and CDR2 is SQIVND (reference sequence). Trimming pared 2 bases from V and 7 bases from J, leaving 8 bases between. The CDR3: CASSILGSGYTF. For the CDR3, the DNA is TGTGCCAGTAGTATACTCGGGAGTGGCTACACCTTC.

V and J are TRBV2 and TRBJ2-2; D call uncertain. Germline CDR1 reads SNHLY; CDR2 reads FYNNEI. CDR3 length: 14 amino acids. Trimming stripped 8 bases from V and 5 bases from J, with 15 bases between. The CDR3 nucleotides read TGTGCCAGCTCCGAGGTCGTCAGGACCGGGGAGCTGTTTTTT. It codes for CASSEVVRTGELFF.

V usage is TRBV6-1 and J usage is TRBJ2-3; D may be TRBD2 (6 bases). Germline V gene data show CDR1 as MNHNS and CDR2 as SASEGT. The CDR3 is 14 amino acids. Trimming removed 6 bases at V and 1 base at J, with 11 bases between. This CDR3 is CASSYLARTDTQYF. For the CDR3, the DNA is TGTGCCAGCAGCTATCTAGCGCGCACAGATACGCAGTATTTT.

This sequence joins TRBV19 and TRBJ1-1; D may be TRBD1 (6 bases). The germline CDR1 and CDR2 sequences are LNHDA and SQIVND (reference sequence). CDR3 length: 12 amino acids. The V gene lost 8 bases and the J gene lost 0 bases, with 7 bases spanning the gap. CDR3 DNA: TGTGCCAGTGGACAGATGAACACTGAAGCTTTCTTT. This translates into CASGQMNTEAFF.

This clone was seen a single time. The rearrangement uses TRBV18 and TRBJ2-7; a weak D match, TRBD1 (6 bases). V shed 6 bases and J shed 0 bases, with 15 bases lying between them. The V gene's germline CDR1 is KGHSH and CDR2 LQKENI. The CDR3 length is 15 residues. CDR3 DNA sequence: TGTGCCAGCTCCTTCGGGACATCCAGCTCCTACGAGCAGTACTTC. This encodes CASSFGTSSSYEQYF.

This clone was seen just once. The chain uses TRBV7-6 and TRBJ2-2, with 8 nucleotides matching TRBD1. Germline CDR1 SGHVS, CDR2 FNYEAQ. V lost 5 bases and J lost 2; bases outside the gene matches: 4. The CDR3 runs to 15 residues. This chain's CDR3 is CASSLGTGNTGELFF. CDR3 coding DNA: TGTGCCAGCAGCCTCGGGACAGGCAACACCGGGGAGCTGTTTTTT.

The genes are TRBV9 and TRBJ2-1; TRBD1 matches 7 bases. The CDR3 has 15 residues. Germline loops: CDR1 SGDLS, CDR2 YYNGEE. The trim removed 1 base at V and 3 bases at J, leaving 4 bases unmatched. This chain's CDR3 is CASSVQGVNYNEQFF. Here the CDR3 DNA reads TGTGCCAGCAGCGTACAGGGGGTTAACTACAATGAGCAGTTCTTC. Complete variable domain (other parts from reference TRBV9 and TRBJ2-1): DSGVTQTPKHLITATGQRVTLRCSPRSGDLSVYWYQQSLDQGLQFLIQYYNGEERAKGNILERFSAQQFPDLHSELNLSSLELGDSALYFCASSVQGVNYNEQFFGPGTRLTVL.

This chain joins TRBV10-3 and TRBJ1-3; D is unresolved. CDR1 ENHRY and CDR2 SYGVKD come from the germline V gene. The CDR3 is 14 residues long. With 3 bases removed from V and 0 bases from J, the gap between germline ends came to 6 bases. As DNA, the CDR3 is TGTGCCATCAGTGACGGGAGCTCTGGAAACACCATATATTTT. The encoded protein is CAISDGSSGNTIYF.

This rearrangement joins TRBV2 to TRBJ2-3, with unresolved D. CDR3 length equals 13 residues. Trimming cost V 1 base and J 4 bases, with 6 bases left between them. The germline V gene has CDR1 SNHLY and CDR2 FYNNEI. In DNA, the CDR3 is TGTGCCAGCAGTGAAGTGGGGTCAGATACGCAGTATTTT. Protein sequence: CASSEVGSDTQYF.

The chain recombines TRBV19 with TRBJ2-5; D unclear. V lost 3 bases and J lost 4, with 6 bases in between. The CDR3 has 12 residues. Germline V gene data show CDR1 as LNHDA and CDR2 as SQIVND (reference sequence). The chain's CDR3 is CASSIDSETQYF. The CDR3 nucleotides read TGTGCCAGTAGTATCGACTCAGAGACCCAGTACTTC.

The chain has TRBV7-2 and TRBJ1-5, with TRBD1 identical over 8 bases. Per germline, CDR1 SGHTA and CDR2 FQGNSA. This CDR3 has 15 residues. Trimming took 5 bases from V and 2 from J; bases not matched to a gene: 5. The CDR3 sequence is CASSIQTGGNQPQHF. CDR3 DNA: TGTGCCAGCAGCATACAGACAGGGGGCAATCAGCCCCAGCATTTT.

The V and J genes are TRBV7-2 and TRBJ2-6; TRBD1 matches at 9 bases. The germline CDR1 and CDR2 sequences are SGHTA and FQGNSA. The CDR3 spans 16 residues. V dropped 5 bases and J dropped 4; count of bases not matched to a gene: 6. CDR3 sequence (DNA): TGTGCCAGCAGCCCCGGGGACAGGGCCGGGGCCAACGTCCTGACTTTC. It is translated as CASSPGDRAGANVLTF.

This clone has a handful of counts. V usage is TRBV9 and J usage is TRBJ2-2, with TRBD1 matching 9 bases. This CDR3 is built from 15 residues. Trimming cost V 0 bases and J 4 bases; bases outside gene matches: 1. Germline lookup yields CDR1 SGDLS and CDR2 YYNGEE. The CDR3 loop reads CASSVATGGTGELFF. DNA of the CDR3: TGTGCCAGCAGCGTAGCGACAGGGGGCACCGGGGAGCTGTTTTTT.

This chain joins TRBV9 and TRBJ2-7; 8 bases are a match to TRBD1. Germline CDR1 and CDR2: SGDLS and YYNGEE. The CDR3 is made up of 15 amino acids. V gave up 1 base and J gave up 4 bases; unmatched junction bases: 7. The CDR3 DNA reads TGTGCCAGCAGCGTACGCGGTCAGGGGGCGTACGAGCAGTACTTC. Residues: CASSVRGQGAYEQYF.

This clone was found once. V is TRBV19 and J is TRBJ1-4, with D maybe TRBD1 (5 bases). Per germline, CDR1 LNHDA and CDR2 SQIVND (reference sequence). This CDR3 has 16 amino acids. The V gene lost 6 bases and the J gene lost 0 bases, with 14 bases spanning the gap. The CDR3 loop is CASRTQAGATNEKLFF. CDR3 DNA sequence: TGTGCCAGTAGGACACAGGCGGGGGCAACTAATGAAAAACTGTTTTTT.

This chain joins TRBV5-1 and TRBJ1-4, with a possible D match to TRBD1 (5 bases). Germline assignment: CDR1 SGHRS and CDR2 YFSETQ. The CDR3 length is 14 residues. The germline V and J ends were trimmed by 4 bases and 7 bases, with 14 bases remaining between them. The CDR3 coding sequence is TGCGCCAGCAGCCGGGACCCTAGGACTGAAAAACTGTTTTTT. Translated: CASSRDPRTEKLFF.

V and J are TRBV29-1 and TRBJ1-2; possibly TRBD1 for D (6 bases). Germline-derived CDR1 and CDR2 are SQVTM and ANQGSEA. V dropped 4 bases and J dropped 5 bases, with 11 bases sitting between them. The CDR3 consists of 12 residues. The CDR3 coding sequence is TGCAGCGTTGTAACAGGGTCGTATGGCTACACCTTC. It yields the protein CSVVTGSYGYTF.

The J gene is TRBJ2-7, the V gene TRBV11-3; possibly TRBD1 or TRBD2 for D (6 bases each). Looked up from germline, CDR1 is SGHNT and CDR2 is YENEEA. Trimming removed 1 base from V and 9 bases from J, with 13 bases in between. The CDR3 covers 13 residues. DNA of the CDR3: TGTGCCAGCAGCTTAGGGGGGGCAGCGGTGCAGTACTTC. This gives the protein CASSLGGAAVQYF.

This clone was observed once. The J gene is TRBJ2-7, the V gene TRBV5-1; D uncertain. Germline CDR1 SGHRS, CDR2 YFSETQ. The CDR3 covers 12 residues. V was shortened by 4 bases and J by 3 bases, with 8 bases between the two germline ends. CDR3 sequence reads: CASSEGRYEQYF. CDR3 bases: TGCGCCAGCAGCGAAGGCCGCTACGAGCAGTACTTC.

In its sample, this clone was seen once. The rearrangement uses TRBV7-2 and TRBJ2-3; TRBD2 might be the D (5 bases). The V end lost 2 bases, the J end lost 2 bases, and 20 bases lay between the germline ends. The CDR3 extends over 18 amino acids. Germline V gives CDR1 SGHTA, CDR2 FQGNSA. DNA of the CDR3: TGTGCCAGCAGCTTATCGTTCGGCGGGTTTGGCAACACAGATACGCAGTATTTT. Protein product: CASSLSFGGFGNTDTQYF. The full variable domain, completed using reference TRBV7-2 and TRBJ2-3, is GAGVSQSPSNKVTEKGKDVELRCDPISGHTALYWYRQSLGQGLEFLIYFQGNSAPDKSGLPSDRFSAERTGGSVSTLTIQRTQQEDSAVYLCASSLSFGGFGNTDTQYFGPGTRLTVL.

In DNA, the CDR3 is TGTGCCAGCAGCTCCTATGCCGCGATTGGACAGTCCGGGACCCAGTACTTC. As protein: CASSSYAAIGQSGTQYF. V usage is TRBV7-8 and J usage is TRBJ2-5; TRBD1 is a possible D gene (6 bases). The CDR3 sequence is 17 residues long. The germline gives CDR1 SGHVS, CDR2 FQNEAQ. V was trimmed by 4 bases and J by 7 bases, leaving 25 bases between them.

This rearrangement joins TRBV2 to TRBJ1-5, with a weak D call TRBD1 (6 bases). The V gene's germline CDR1 is SNHLY and CDR2 FYNNEI. The CDR3 consists of 14 residues. V lost 3 bases to trimming and J lost 5 bases, with 11 bases between them. The CDR3 region has the DNA TGTGCCAGCAGTGAGACAGGAGACTATCAGCCCCAGCATTTT. Translation gives CASSETGDYQPQHF.

Details on this clone: One end of the junction does not line up with germline, which may come from a read error. The chain links TRBV7-7 to TRBJ2-5; no firm D call. The germline V gene encodes CDR1 SSHAT and CDR2 FNYEAQ (reference sequence). The CDR3 has 13 amino acids. As DNA, the CDR3 is TGTGCTAGCAGCTTAACATTTGTGGAGACCCAGTACTTC. Its protein is CASSLTFVETQYF. The complete variable domain, with remaining parts taken from reference TRBV7-7 and TRBJ2-5, reads GAGVSQSPRYKVTKRGQDVTLRCDPISSHATLYWYQQALGQGPEFLTYFNYEAQPDKSGLPSDRFSAERPEGSISTLTIQRTEQRDSAMYRCASSLTFVETQYFGPGTRLLVL.

This chain joins TRBV18 and TRBJ2-7, with 7 bases fitting TRBD1. The germline gives CDR1 KGHSH, CDR2 LQKENI. This CDR3 region has 14 residues. Trimming cost V 1 base and J 2 bases; bases outside gene matches: 2. CDR3 amino acids: CASSPQQGAYEQYF. CDR3 sequence (DNA): TGTGCCAGCTCACCACAGCAGGGGGCCTACGAGCAGTACTTC.

The V and J genes are TRBV6-6 and TRBJ1-3; D ambiguous. This CDR3 has 15 residues. The V end lost 5 bases, the J end lost 4 bases, and 15 bases lay between the germline ends. Germline V gene data show CDR1 as MNHNY and CDR2 as SVGAGI (reference sequence). Here the CDR3 DNA reads TGTGCCAGCAGTGGGCTTACCCCTGGAGGAAACACCATATATTTT. Protein sequence: CASSGLTPGGNTIYF.

This chain's CDR3 is CATAEGPHNSPLHF. DNA of the CDR3: TGTGCCACCGCCGAGGGCCCTCATAATTCACCCCTCCACTTT. J is TRBJ1-6 and V is TRBV18, with D uncertain. V lost 10 bases, J lost 5 bases, and 15 bases lay in between. CDR3 length: 14 residues. The V gene's germline CDR1 is KGHSH and CDR2 LQKENI.

This chain uses TRBV28 with TRBJ1-3; TRBD1 aligns across 10 bases. Trimming removed 8 bases from V and 2 bases from J; junction bases left unmatched: 9. The length of the CDR3 is 16 residues. Germline V gives CDR1 MDHEN, CDR2 SYDVKM. This chain's CDR3 is CASGTSGTGAGNTIYF. The CDR3 nucleotides read TGTGCCAGCGGCACGTCAGGGACAGGGGCTGGAAACACCATATATTTT.